This T cell receptor beta chain appears in the sequencing data of a study of beta chain features in type 1 diabetes. Study conclusions and caveats: Shortening of TCRB CDR3s, moderate but significant, appeared in all four CD4+ subsets of Type 1 diabetes patients.

Looked up from germline, CDR1 is MNHEY and CDR2 is SVGAGI. There are 13 residues in the CDR3. The ends lost 8 bases at V and 4 bases at J; junction bases unmatched: 3. This clone came up a few times. What it binds is not known. Reverse transcribing all isolated RNA meant expressed TCRB transcripts were sequenced. Sequenced by immunoSEQ multiplex PCR; TCRdb stores in-frame clones only, minus some. The sample has approximately 250,000 clones, 13% to 15% seen once; the top ten hold around 0.025%. CD4+ cells of the naive, central memory, regulatory and stem cell-like memory types were sorted via CD45RO/CCR7/CD25/CD127/CD95/CD27.

Material for sequencing was naive CD4+ T cells from blood. The V and J genes are TRBV6-5 and TRBJ2-5; 11 bases map to TRBD1. This receptor was identified in a woman aged 40-49 years in good health. CDR3 region: CASAGTGGETQYF. The CDR3 DNA reads TGTGCCAGCGCGGGGACAGGGGGAGAGACCCAGTACTTC.